These 9 T cell receptor beta chains came from one sample sequenced in a study of T-cell memory formation after mild COVID-19. TCRdb re-called the 5' RACE reads with MiXCR, one entry per CDR3 protein. The sample lists roughly 620,000 distinct CDR3 sequences, approximately 19% seen once, with around 12% in the top ten. Material for sequencing was PBMCs or a T cell subset sorted from them (not recorded which). Source of these receptors: an adult woman who had mild COVID-19 (a few samples of this study predate the infection). Cell type and time point are not known.

Only a few counts were recorded for this clonotype. The gene calls are TRBV12-3 or TRBV12-4 and TRBJ2-1, with D possibly called TRBD1 or TRBD2 (5 bases each). The V and J ends lost 1 base and 8 bases respectively, with 15 bases between them. The CDR3 sequence is 15 residues long. DNA of the CDR3: TGTGCCAGCAGTTTAGGGACACCGGAGGTCTATGAGCAGTTCTTC. Its protein product is CASSLGTPEVYEQFF.

Only a few counts were recorded for this clonotype. This chain joins TRBV5-1 and TRBJ2-5; 9 bases agree with TRBD1. Germline V lookup: CDR1 SGHRS, CDR2 YFSETQ. J gave up 4 bases and V 5 bases, and 9 bases lay outside the gene matches. CDR3 size: 15 residues. Written as DNA, the CDR3 is TGCGCCAGCAGTGGACCGGGGACAGGGCGAGAGACCCAGTACTTC. Encoded protein: CASSGPGTGRETQYF.

V and J are TRBV5-6 and TRBJ2-7; D uncertain. The CDR3 has 12 amino acids. Per the germline V gene, CDR1 is SGHDT and CDR2 is YYEEEE. V was trimmed by 4 bases and J by 3 bases, leaving 8 bases between them. The CDR3 sequence is CASSDGNYEQYF. DNA for the CDR3: TGTGCCAGCAGCGACGGAAACTACGAGCAGTACTTC.

This clonotype has just a few counts. The chain combines TRBV15 with TRBJ1-5; 7 bases line up with TRBD1. This CDR3 spans 16 amino acids. Losses at the gene ends were 0 bases for V and 9 bases for J; bases not matched to a gene: 11. Per germline, CDR1 LNHNV and CDR2 YYDKDF (reference sequence). CDR3 sequence (DNA): TGTGCCACCAGCAGAGATCAGGGGGACGCCGGAGGGCCCCAGCATTTT. Its translation: CATSRDQGDAGGPQHF. The full variable domain, with the rest looked up from reference TRBV15 and TRBJ1-5, is DAMVIQNPRYQVTQFGKPVTLSCSQTLNHNVMYWYQQKSSQAPKLLFHYYDKDFNNEADTPDNFQSRRPNTSFCFLDIRSPGLGDTAMYLCATSRDQGDAGGPQHFGDGTRLSIL.

This clonotype has just a few counts. The rearrangement uses TRBV4-2 and TRBJ2-5; TRBD1 might be the D (7 bases). Per the germline V gene, CDR1 is LGHNA and CDR2 is YNFKEQ. Trimming took off 0 bases at V and 5 bases at J, with 19 bases between the two ends. The CDR3 is 17 amino acids. In DNA form, the CDR3 reads TGTGCCAGCAGCCAAGAACCCAGGGGGGCGTTTGGTGAGACCCAGTACTTC. This sequence encodes CASSQEPRGAFGETQYF.

This clonotype occurred a few times. The chain uses TRBV28 and TRBJ1-1; D might be TRBD1 (6 bases). CDR3 length equals 17 residues. Per the germline V gene, CDR1 is MDHEN and CDR2 is SYDVKM. V was clipped by 8 bases and J by 0 bases, with 22 bases between them. The CDR3 DNA is TGTGCCAGCTATTATCCGGGGGGCGGACTGATGAACACTGAAGCTTTCTTT. Residues: CASYYPGGGLMNTEAFF.

This CDR3 reads CASSRGLAGGESEQFF. CDR3 in DNA: TGCGCCAGCAGCCGTGGACTAGCGGGAGGGGAGAGTGAGCAGTTCTTC. The gene calls are TRBV5-1 and TRBJ2-1; 15 nucleotides match TRBD2. The trim removed 4 bases at V and 9 bases at J, leaving 8 bases unmatched. Germline CDR1 and CDR2: SGHRS and YFSETQ. The CDR3 extends over 16 amino acids.

This clonotype was detected many times. The chain uses TRBV5-1 and TRBJ1-2; D is unclear. V lost 1 base, J lost 2 bases, and 12 bases lay in between. The CDR3 contains 15 residues. Germline assignment: CDR1 SGHRS and CDR2 YFSETQ. In DNA form, the CDR3 reads TGCGCCAGCAGCTTGAATCCGGGATTGAACTATGGCTACACCTTC. This gives the protein CASSLNPGLNYGYTF.

V and J are TRBV7-6 and TRBJ1-1; a possible D gene is TRBD1 (5 bases). This CDR3 is 13 amino acids long. CDR1 is SGHVS, CDR2 FNYEAQ, per germline. The ends were cut back, 0 bases at V and 10 bases at J, with 12 bases in the middle. The CDR3 DNA is TGTGCCAGCAGCTTAGCGCCCGGGCAGGGAGCTTTCTTT. Residues: CASSLAPGQGAFF.